The 27 T cell receptor beta chains in this list originate from one sample, sequenced in a study of T cells in Graves' hyperthyroidism and ophthalmopathy. The TCR beta CDR3 regions underwent amplification using RNA transcripts as the source. With the HTBI primer set, the TCR CDR3 went through a first round of RT-PCR. One entry per CDR3 protein, called by TCRdb with MiXCR from the multiplex PCR reads. Of about 690,000 distinct CDR3 sequences listed, 17% are singletons. The sequenced sample consisted of blood. The receptors here all came from a man aged 45-65 years with Graves' hyperthyroidism.

This clonotype has at least ten counts. CDR3 amino acids: CASSLGTENSPLHF. The CDR3 nucleotides read TGTGCCAGCAGCCTCGGGACAGAAAATTCACCCCTCCACTTT. The chain employs TRBV11-2 and TRBJ1-6; TRBD1 matches 7 bases. CDR1 and CDR2 (germline): SGHAT, FQNNGV. V was clipped by 5 bases and J by 7 bases; unmatched bases: 5. The CDR3 loop spans 14 amino acids.

This clonotype was seen at least ten times. V gene TRBV24-1 combines with J gene TRBJ2-1; 8 positions agree with TRBD1. Trimming took 3 bases from V and 10 from J; bases not matched to a gene: 4. This CDR3 is 13 amino acids long. CDR1 KGHDR and CDR2 SFDVKD come from the germline V gene. The CDR3 DNA is TGTGCCACCAGTGATCTACAGGGGGGAGAGCAGTTCTTC. Its protein product is CATSDLQGGEQFF.

This rearrangement joins TRBV6-2 or TRBV6-3 to TRBJ2-7; 7 bases are a match to TRBD2. Germline CDR1 MNHEY, CDR2 SVGEGT. The CDR3 length is 15 residues. V was pared by 2 bases and J by 5 bases, with 9 bases of the junction left unmatched. In nucleotides, the CDR3 is TGTGCCAGCAGTTACCGGACTAGGCTTACGCACGAGCAGTACTTC. Its protein product is CASSYRTRLTHEQYF.

In its sample, this clonotype was seen many times. The V and J genes are TRBV30 and TRBJ1-1; 8 bases match TRBD1. The V gene's germline CDR1 is GTSNPN and CDR2 SVGIG (reference sequence). The trim removed 1 base at V and 7 bases at J, leaving 8 bases unmatched. The CDR3 loop spans 14 amino acids. The CDR3 region has the DNA TGTGCCTGGAGTGGACGGACAGGGAAACTTGAAGCTTTCTTT. Its protein product is CAWSGRTGKLEAFF.

The sample holds many counts of this clonotype. The V gene is TRBV28, the J gene TRBJ1-5; 9 bases match TRBD1. V lost 1 base, J lost 3 bases, and 4 bases stayed unmatched. Germline V gene sequence: CDR1 MDHEN, CDR2 SYDVKM. The CDR3 length is 16 residues. CDR3 residues: CASSLFGTGNNQPQHF. For the CDR3, the DNA is TGTGCCAGCAGTTTATTTGGGACAGGGAACAATCAGCCCCAGCATTTT.

This clonotype was observed a few times. The rearrangement uses TRBV3-1 and TRBJ2-2, with D tentatively TRBD1 or TRBD2 (6 bases each). V lost 1 base and J lost 1, with 10 bases in between. CDR1 is LGHDT and CDR2 is YNNKEL in the germline V gene (reference sequence). This CDR3 is built from 16 residues. The CDR3: CASSQGGAWNTGELFF. CDR3 bases: TGTGCCAGCAGCCAAGGGGGGGCCTGGAACACCGGGGAGCTGTTTTTT.

The V gene is TRBV7-2, the J gene TRBJ1-5; TRBD1 matches 7 bases. The CDR3 has 14 amino acids. CDR1 is SGHTA and CDR2 is FQGNSA in the germline V gene. With V trimmed by 5 bases and J by 3 bases, 4 bases remained unmatched. This CDR3 reads CASSQGQVNQPQHF. The CDR3 nucleotides are TGTGCCAGCAGCCAAGGACAGGTCAATCAGCCCCAGCATTTT.

At least ten counts were recorded for this clonotype. The V call is TRBV7-9, the J call TRBJ2-2; a weak D match, TRBD1 (6 bases). The CDR3 sequence is 13 residues long. Trimming took off 8 bases at V and 1 base at J, with 8 bases between the two ends. Germline values: CDR1 SEHNR, CDR2 FQNEAQ (reference sequence). The CDR3 sequence is CASQTGNTGELFF. The CDR3 region has the DNA TGTGCCAGCCAGACAGGGAACACCGGGGAGCTGTTTTTT.

Remarks on this clonotype: This is likely a read error, given that the CDR3 carries no conserved phenylalanine or tryptophan at its end. This chain links TRBV4-1 with TRBJ2-7; D uncertain. From germline, CDR1 is MGHRA and CDR2 YSYEKL. Trimming left V 4 bases short and J 1 base short, with 8 bases between. The CDR3 runs 13 residues. The CDR3 loop is CASSRAISYEQYS. The CDR3, as DNA: TGCGCCAGCAGCCGGGCAATTTCCTACGAGCAGTACTCC.

The sample holds a few counts of this clonotype. J is TRBJ1-2 and V is TRBV24-1; D not resolved. Germline V CDR1 and CDR2: KGHDR, SFDVKD. The V end lost 2 bases, the J end lost 6 bases, and 15 bases lay between the germline ends. CDR3 size: 15 residues. In nucleotides, the CDR3 is TGTGCCACCAGTGATTACACCGGTGGTGCGGATGGCTACACCTTC. The encoded protein is CATSDYTGGADGYTF.

This clonotype was detected many times. The CDR3 region is CASSSTTGGVGGYTF. The CDR3 coding sequence is TGTGCCAGCAGTTCTACGACAGGGGGGGTAGGTGGCTACACCTTC. The rearrangement links TRBV12-3 or TRBV12-4 to TRBJ1-2; the match to TRBD1 covers 9 bases. This CDR3 has 15 amino acids. J was trimmed by 7 bases and V by 4 bases; bases with no gene match: 10.

This clonotype was counted ten times or more. In DNA, the CDR3 is TGTGCCAGCAGTTTAGCGCCAACCGTATACAATGAGCAGTTCTTC. It specifies CASSLAPTVYNEQFF. This chain links TRBV12-3 or TRBV12-4 with TRBJ2-1; D unresolved. The CDR3 extends over 15 amino acids. Trimming removed 0 bases from V and 4 bases from J, with 10 bases in between.

This clonotype was detected ten times or more. V and J are TRBV10-3 and TRBJ2-1; 14 nucleotides agree with TRBD2. The CDR3 is 15 amino acids. V lost 10 bases, J lost 2 bases, and 4 bases stayed unmatched. Germline V gives CDR1 ENHRY, CDR2 SYGVKD. The CDR3 bases are TGTGCCACGAGACTAGCGGGAGGGACCTACAATGAGCAGTTCTTC. Its protein is CATRLAGGTYNEQFF.

In this sample, this clonotype turned up once. The chain carries TRBV9 and TRBJ2-2, with D uncertain. Germline V gene data show CDR1 as SGDLS and CDR2 as YYNGEE. V was pared by 0 bases and J by 5 bases, with 8 bases between. The length of the CDR3 is 14 residues. CDR3 DNA sequence: TGTGCCAGCAGCGTAGGTATTGGTACCGGGGAGCTGTTTTTT. Amino acid sequence: CASSVGIGTGELFF.

This clonotype was recorded at least ten times. V is TRBV7-8 and J is TRBJ2-1; possibly TRBD1 for D (5 bases). CDR1 SGHVS and CDR2 FQNEAQ come from the germline V gene. With 5 bases removed from V and 7 bases from J, the gap between germline ends came to 18 bases. The CDR3 spans 15 residues. The CDR3 is CASSPGRVMLNEQFF. The CDR3 DNA reads as TGTGCCAGCAGCCCAGGCAGGGTTATGCTAAATGAGCAGTTCTTC.

The chain combines TRBV18 with TRBJ1-3; TRBD1 might be the D (5 bases). The CDR3 contains 14 residues. V was cut by 3 bases and J by 4 bases, with 10 bases left in between. Germline assignment: CDR1 KGHSH and CDR2 LQKENI. CDR3 coding DNA: TGTGCCAGCTCACCCGGGACTGACGGAAACACCATATATTTT. It encodes CASSPGTDGNTIYF.

V usage is TRBV30 and J usage is TRBJ2-3, with 7 bases aligning to TRBD2. V was pared by 0 bases and J by 3 bases, with 12 bases of the junction left unmatched. Germline V CDR1 and CDR2: GTSNPN, SVGIG (reference sequence). This CDR3 is 17 amino acids long. The CDR3 sequence is CAWSVLGGGITTDTQYF. CDR3 DNA: TGTGCCTGGAGTGTGTTGGGCGGGGGAATCACGACAGATACGCAGTATTTT.

This chain links TRBV28 with TRBJ1-2; 10 bases match TRBD1. Germline CDR1 is MDHEN and CDR2 is SYDVKM. The CDR3 extends over 17 amino acids. V dropped 5 bases and J dropped 3; count of bases not matched to a gene: 12. DNA of the CDR3: TGTGCCAGCAGTGATTCCGGGACAGGGGAAATCGACTATGGCTACACCTTC. It encodes CASSDSGTGEIDYGYTF.

This clonotype was recorded at least ten times. The chain carries TRBV11-2 and TRBJ1-1, with a possible D match to TRBD1 (5 bases). Germline CDR1 SGHAT, CDR2 FQNNGV. With 0 bases removed from V and 5 bases from J, the gap between germline ends came to 16 bases. The CDR3 sequence is 16 residues long. The CDR3 DNA is TGTGCCAGCAGCTTAGATATGGGGGTTCGTTGGACTGAAGCTTTCTTT. It yields the protein CASSLDMGVRWTEAFF.

At least ten counts were recorded for this clonotype. The V and J genes are TRBV6-1 and TRBJ2-7; tentatively, D is TRBD1 (6 bases). V shed 5 bases and J shed 3 bases, with 17 bases lying between them. This CDR3 has 15 amino acids. CDR1 MNHNS and CDR2 SASEGT come from the germline V gene. The CDR3 sequence: CASSKGVMGHYEQYF. The CDR3 region has the DNA TGTGCCAGCAGTAAGGGGGTGATGGGACACTACGAGCAGTACTTC.

Ten or more counts support this clonotype. The V call is TRBV28, the J call TRBJ1-1, with a possible D match to TRBD1 (5 bases). Trimming pared 6 bases from V and 1 base from J, leaving 18 bases between. Germline V gene lookup returns CDR1 MDHEN and CDR2 SYDVKM. The CDR3 is 16 residues long. The CDR3 region is CASSRSATARNTEAFF. The CDR3 DNA follows: TGTGCCAGCAGCCGATCAGCGACAGCACGGAACACTGAAGCTTTCTTT.

The chain carries TRBV6-1 and TRBJ1-4; D is perhaps TRBD1 (5 bases). This CDR3 spans 16 amino acids. V was clipped by 5 bases and J by 3 bases, with 16 bases between them. Germline values: CDR1 MNHNS, CDR2 SASEGT. The CDR3 here is CASSQRGGGANEKLFF. The DNA for the CDR3 is TGTGCCAGCAGTCAACGCGGGGGAGGGGCTAATGAAAAACTGTTTTTT.

The V call is TRBV3-1, the J call TRBJ1-1; D remains unclear. Germline CDR1 LGHDT, CDR2 YNNKEL (reference sequence). The CDR3 covers 12 residues. With 6 bases removed from V and 3 bases from J, the gap between germline ends came to 8 bases. The CDR3 bases are TGTGCCAGCAGGGAACGGGACACTGAAGCTTTCTTT. Translating it yields CASRERDTEAFF.

This clonotype has ten or more counts. V and J are TRBV2 and TRBJ2-3; no definite D call. Germline CDR1 SNHLY, CDR2 FYNNEI. The CDR3 is made up of 17 amino acids. Trimming removed 0 bases at V and 2 bases at J, with 15 bases between. CDR3 bases: TGTGCCAGCAGTGAAGCGCTTAGCTGGGAATACACAGATACGCAGTATTTT. It yields the protein CASSEALSWEYTDTQYF.

The CDR3 region has the DNA TGTGCCAGCTCCCGGGACGAGGGGTCCGGCTACACCTTC. Protein: CASSRDEGSGYTF. The chain recombines TRBV18 with TRBJ1-2, with D possibly matching TRBD1 (5 bases). CDR1 and CDR2 (germline): KGHSH, LQKENI. Trimming shortened V by 6 bases and J by 8 bases, and 16 bases separated the two germline ends. This CDR3 comprises 13 residues.

The chain uses TRBV2 and TRBJ1-2; no firm D call. The CDR3 sequence is 14 residues long. Trimming removed 10 bases from V and 8 bases from J, with 23 bases in between. Germline CDR1 and CDR2: SNHLY and FYNNEI. Written as DNA, the CDR3 is TGTGCCACCTCCAACTTCCAGGCTATTGAGGGCTACACCTTC. This gives the protein CATSNFQAIEGYTF.

This chain connects TRBV27 to TRBJ2-7, with 8 bases aligning to TRBD2. This CDR3 spans 14 amino acids. The V and J ends lost 2 bases and 2 bases, in that order; junction bases with no gene match: 2. Per germline, CDR1 MNHEY and CDR2 SMNVEV (reference sequence). The CDR3 here is CASSLIAGTYEQYF. CDR3 bases: TGTGCCAGCAGTTTAATAGCGGGGACCTACGAGCAGTACTTC.